This is a list of T cell receptor beta chains from one sample in a study of Ad26.COV2.S vaccination and SARS-CoV-2 variants. Using immunoSEQ multiplex PCR, the repertoire was profiled, and TCRdb retains in-frame clones only, with some absent. Of 300,000 to 400,000 clones in the sample, less than 90% were seen once. Sequencing was performed on peripheral blood, taken in a trial of Ad26.COV2.S vaccine versus placebo. The receptors derive from a person aged 18 to 65 who received the Ad26.COV2.S COVID-19 vaccine or a placebo. CDR3s include the opening cysteine and the closing phenylalanine or tryptophan. The order of the fields is J gene, V gene, clone size, D gene, CDR3 protein, CDR3 DNA. D genes are given only for firm matches. Clone size appears in some rows only: once, few, many, or a class for an expanded clone.

TRBJ2-7,TRBV5-1,NA,NA,CASSLDQTSYEQYF,TGCGCCAGCAGCTTGGATCAGACCTCCTACGAGCAGTACTTC
TRBJ1-2,TRBV28,NA,NA,CASSLGGYGYTF,TGTGCCAGCAGCCTGGGCGGGTATGGCTACACCTTC
TRBJ2-1,TRBV29-1,NA,NA,CSVEDLGRGFF,TGCAGCGTTGAAGATTTGGGCCGAGGGTTCTTC
TRBJ2-7,TRBV9,few,TRBD2,CASSPRGLAGEYEQYF,TGTGCCAGCAGCCCACGGGGGCTAGCGGGGGAATACGAGCAGTACTTC
TRBJ2-3,TRBV24-1,NA,TRBD1,CATSDPPGTGGQDTQYF,TGTGCCACCAGTGACCCCCCCGGGACAGGGGGCCAAGATACGCAGTATTTT
TRBJ2-7,TRBV10-3,NA,NA,CAIRDLLGGEQYF,TGTGCCATCAGAGACCTTTTGGGGGGCGAGCAGTACTTC
TRBJ2-4,TRBV6-5,NA,TRBD1,CASSRQGGENIQYF,TGTGCCAGCAGCCGACAGGGCGGCGAAAACATTCAGTACTTC
TRBJ2-7,TRBV11-3,once,NA,CASSKGEQYF,TGTGCCAGCAGTAAGGGCGAGCAGTACTTC
TRBJ2-2,TRBV7-2,NA,TRBD2,CASSLGGGSGELFF,TGTGCCAGCAGCTTAGGGGGGGGATCCGGGGAGCTGTTTTTT
TRBJ1-1,TRBV29-1,NA,NA,CSGGPRAPGHEAFF,TGCAGCGGGGGCCCCCGGGCCCCAGGGCATGAAGCTTTCTTT
TRBJ1-5,TRBV7-8,NA,NA,CASVRDHSNQPQHF,TGTGCCAGCGTACGGGATCATAGCAATCAGCCCCAGCATTTT
TRBJ1-2,TRBV6-4,NA,NA,CASSDSRGYTF,TGTGCCAGCAGTGACTCCAGGGGCTACACCTTC
TRBJ2-5,TRBV7-7,NA,NA,CASSTNPGFQETQYF,TGTGCTAGCAGCACCAACCCAGGGTTCCAAGAGACCCAGTACTTC
TRBJ2-1,TRBV12-5,NA,NA,CASGLSRARGSSYNEQFF,TGTGCTAGTGGTTTGTCGAGGGCCCGGGGCTCCTCCTACAATGAGCAGTTCTTC
TRBJ1-2,TRBV7-2,NA,NA,CASSLVSGSYGYTF,TGTGCCAGCAGCTTAGTTTCGGGGTCCTATGGCTACACCTTC
TRBJ1-2,TRBV28,NA,NA,CASSFRGSGYTF,TGTGCCAGCAGTTTTAGAGGGAGCGGCTACACCTTC
TRBJ2-7,TRBV19,NA,TRBD1,CASSIDREEQYF,TGTGCCAGTAGTATCGACAGGGAAGAGCAGTACTTC
TRBJ1-5,TRBV11-2,NA,TRBD1,CASSSTGVNQPQHF,TGTGCCAGCAGTTCAACAGGGGTAAATCAGCCCCAGCATTTT
TRBJ1-3,TRBV7-3,NA,NA,CASSDILPGHQLSGNTIYF,TGTGCCAGCAGCGACATACTACCGGGACACCAGCTCTCTGGAAACACCATATATTTT
TRBJ1-2,TRBV7-9,NA,TRBD1,CASSSQQGAKGYTF,TGTGCCAGCAGCTCGCAACAGGGGGCGAAAGGCTACACCTTC
TRBJ1-5,TRBV6-1,NA,NA,CASSGRALDSNQPQHF,TGTGCCAGCAGTGGACGGGCCCTGGATAGCAATCAGCCCCAGCATTTT
TRBJ1-3,TRBV15,NA,NA,CATSAGISGNTIYF,TGTGCCACCAGCGCCGGGATCTCTGGAAACACCATATATTTT
TRBJ2-5,TRBV25-1,NA,NA,CASSPWKALEETQYF,TGTGCCAGCAGCCCCTGGAAGGCCCTAGAGGAGACCCAGTACTTC
TRBJ2-1,TRBV6-2/TRBV6-3,few,TRBD2,CASSYSSGGYNEQFF,TGTGCCAGCAGTTATTCTAGCGGGGGGTACAATGAGCAGTTCTTC
TRBJ2-3,TRBV3-1/TRBV3-2,once,NA,CASSQGRGGTQYF,TGTGCCAGCAGCCAAGGGCGGGGAGGTACGCAGTATTTT
TRBJ2-3,TRBV27,NA,NA,CASSSWLRSTDTQYF,TGTGCCAGCAGTTCCTGGTTGCGGAGCACAGATACGCAGTATTTT
TRBJ1-2,TRBV6-5,NA,NA,CASSYGQSFYGYTF,TGTGCCAGCAGTTACGGGCAGTCCTTCTATGGCTACACCTTC
TRBJ1-2,TRBV6-5,NA,TRBD1,CASSYSDRVYTF,TGTGCCAGCAGTTACTCGGACAGGGTATACACCTTC
TRBJ1-2,TRBV7-2,NA,NA,CASSISGALSEGYTF,TGTGCCAGCAGCATCTCCGGGGCCCTTTCGGAGGGCTACACCTTC
TRBJ1-2,TRBV28,NA,NA,CASSLGRGDYGYTF,TGTGCCAGCAGTTTAGGACGTGGGGACTATGGCTACACCTTC
TRBJ2-7,TRBV6-5,NA,NA,CASSYSGFPYEQYF,TGTGCCAGCAGTTACTCGGGATTTCCCTACGAGCAGTACTTC
TRBJ2-7,TRBV5-6,NA,NA,CASSLVESRGKEQYF,TGTGCCAGCAGCTTGGTGGAGAGTCGGGGGAAGGAGCAGTACTTC
TRBJ2-1,TRBV28,NA,NA,CASKLNTVEQFF,TGTGCCAGCAAATTAAATACGGTTGAGCAGTTCTTC
TRBJ1-4,TRBV4-1,NA,NA,CASSQDETTNEKLFF,TGCGCCAGCAGCCAAGATGAGACAACTAATGAAAAACTGTTTTTT
TRBJ1-6,TRBV7-2,NA,NA,CASSLAAGERSPLHF,TGTGCCAGCAGCTTAGCAGCAGGGGAACGATCACCCCTCCACTTT
TRBJ1-2,TRBV30,NA,TRBD1,CAWTTGQSYYYGYTF,TGTGCCTGGACCACGGGACAGTCCTATTACTATGGCTACACCTTC